This entry lists 25 T cell receptor beta chains sequenced from one sample in a study of cytomegalovirus exposure and HLA in healthy donors. In the PCR, 60 Vbeta and 13 Jbeta primers were used. Only in-frame clones appear in the TCRdb table, and some are missing; sequencing was by immunoSEQ multiplex PCR. The data hold 150,000 to 200,000 clones, with 77% observed a single time. Sequenced input: PBMCs. The receptors were gathered from a woman under 40 in good health and CMV-seronegative.

The chain recombines TRBV27 with TRBJ2-1, with D perhaps matching TRBD1 (5 bases). The V end lost 4 bases, the J end lost 0 bases, and 22 bases lay between the germline ends. The CDR3 consists of 19 residues. The germline gives CDR1 MNHEY, CDR2 SMNVEV (reference sequence). The CDR3: CASSYLGQGFISSYNEQFF. The DNA of the CDR3 is TGTGCCAGCAGTTACCTAGGGCAGGGATTTATCTCCTCCTACAATGAGCAGTTCTTC.

The V call is TRBV19, the J call TRBJ1-5; a possible D gene is TRBD1 (5 bases). The germline CDR1 and CDR2 sequences are LNHDA and SQIVND (reference sequence). The germline V and J ends were trimmed by 9 bases and 7 bases, with 13 bases remaining between them. This CDR3 is built from 12 residues. DNA of the CDR3: TGTGCCAGCGCATTCGGGGGACAGCCCCAGCATTTT. Translated, it gives CASAFGGQPQHF.

The chain employs TRBV28 and TRBJ2-5; 9 nucleotides align to TRBD1. Per germline, CDR1 MDHEN and CDR2 SYDVKM. The junction had 11 bases not matched to a gene; V was cut back by 5 bases and J by 4 bases. CDR3 size: 16 residues. CDR3 protein: CASSLRQGVRRETQYF. The CDR3 bases are TGTGCCAGCAGTCTACGACAGGGGGTTCGGCGAGAGACCCAGTACTTC. Full variable domain (missing parts from reference TRBV28 and TRBJ2-5): DVKVTQSSRYLVKRTGEKVFLECVQDMDHENMFWYRQDPGLGLRLIYFSYDVKMKEKGDIPEGYSVSREKKERFSLILESASTNQTSMYLCASSLRQGVRRETQYFGPGTRLLVL.

The J gene is TRBJ1-2, the V gene TRBV4-1; no clear D gene. This CDR3 contains 15 residues. Deletions cut 0 bases from V and 6 bases from J, with 14 bases between. Germline V lookup: CDR1 MGHRA, CDR2 YSYEKL. In DNA, the CDR3 is TGCGCCAGCAGCCAAGATCTGGGGAGGGATAATGGCTACACCTTC. Translation gives CASSQDLGRDNGYTF.

The chain carries TRBV2 and TRBJ2-5; 8 bases are a match to TRBD2. The CDR3 spans 17 residues. Germline V CDR1 and CDR2: SNHLY, FYNNEI. The V gene end was trimmed by 6 bases and the J gene end by 5 bases; junction bases not matched to a gene: 17. In DNA, the CDR3 is TGTGCCAGCAGGTCAGAAAGTAGCGGGGCGCCGATGGAGACCCAGTACTTC. Encoded protein: CASRSESSGAPMETQYF.

The chain links TRBV6-5 to TRBJ2-5, with 10 bases lining up with TRBD2. The J call is in doubt because the DNA end fits TRBJ2-7 better. The CDR3 covers 16 residues. From germline, CDR1 is MNHEY and CDR2 SVGAGI. The DNA of the CDR3 is TGTGCCAGCAGTTACTCGATTACTAGCGGGGCCTACGAGCAGTACTTC. Translated: CASSYSITSGAYEQYF.

The chain is built from TRBV19 and TRBJ1-1, with 9 bases fitting TRBD1. Germline values: CDR1 LNHDA, CDR2 SQIVND (reference sequence). V gave up 10 bases and J gave up 1 base; unmatched junction bases: 4. The CDR3 has 13 amino acids. In DNA form, the CDR3 reads TGTGCCACGGGACAGGGACCGAACACTGAAGCTTTCTTT. Its protein is CATGQGPNTEAFF.

The chain recombines TRBV5-1 with TRBJ2-5; 16 nucleotides agree with TRBD2. The V gene end was trimmed by 4 bases and the J gene end by 4 bases; junction bases not matched to a gene: 4. Germline V gene data show CDR1 as SGHRS and CDR2 as YFSETQ. This CDR3 spans 16 amino acids. The CDR3 DNA follows: TGCGCCAGCAGCCCGGGACTAGCGGGGGGGACAGAGACCCAGTACTTC. Protein product: CASSPGLAGGTETQYF.

This clone was observed a few times. The chain combines TRBV5-6 with TRBJ1-1; the D is unclear. Trimming took 0 bases from V and 8 from J, leaving 11 bases between them. From germline, CDR1 is SGHDT and CDR2 YYEEEE. The length of the CDR3 is 13 residues. This CDR3 reads CASSLGTELEAFF. The DNA of the CDR3 is TGTGCCAGCAGCTTGGGAACTGAGTTGGAAGCTTTCTTT.

The chain is built from TRBV9 and TRBJ2-7; 14 nucleotides agree with TRBD2. Trimming took 4 bases from V and 4 from J; bases not matched to a gene: 4. The CDR3 spans 15 residues. The germline gives CDR1 SGDLS, CDR2 YYNGEE. CDR3 sequence: CASSPGTSGGYEQYF. The CDR3 DNA follows: TGTGCCAGCAGCCCAGGGACTAGCGGGGGTTACGAGCAGTACTTC.

The V gene is TRBV28, the J gene TRBJ2-1; 7 bases are shared with TRBD2. V shed 6 bases and J 0 bases; nucleotides not matched to a gene: 8. The CDR3 covers 16 residues. Germline assignment: CDR1 MDHEN and CDR2 SYDVKM. The CDR3 DNA follows: TGTGCCAGCAGCGGAAGAGCGGGGAGCTCCTACAATGAGCAGTTCTTC. It specifies CASSGRAGSSYNEQFF.

The chain joins TRBV5-6 to TRBJ2-5, with 9 bases fitting TRBD1. Trimming cost V 1 base and J 6 bases; bases outside gene matches: 7. The CDR3 totals 15 residues. Germline values: CDR1 SGHDT, CDR2 YYEEEE. DNA of the CDR3: TGTGCCAGCAGCTTGTCGGACAGGGGAGGACAGACCCAGTACTTC. It yields the protein CASSLSDRGGQTQYF.

A note on this clone: The same CDR3 also results from other DNA sequences found in this sample. The gene calls are TRBV7-2 and TRBJ1-1; no firm D call. CDR3 size: 13 residues. The germline V gene encodes CDR1 SGHTA and CDR2 FQGNSA. Trimming removed 5 bases from V and 3 bases from J, with 10 bases in between. CDR3 sequence: CASSRSGDTEAFF. CDR3 coding DNA: TGTGCCAGCAGCCGTAGCGGGGACACTGAAGCTTTCTTT.

The V and J genes are TRBV4-1 and TRBJ1-1; 8 positions agree with TRBD1. CDR1 and CDR2 from the germline V gene are MGHRA and YSYEKL. CDR3 length equals 14 residues. Unmatched junction bases numbered 2, after V lost 2 bases and J lost 3 bases. CDR3 sequence reads: CASSQPTGDTEAFF. The DNA for the CDR3 is TGCGCCAGCAGCCAACCGACAGGGGACACTGAAGCTTTCTTT.

This clone has just a few counts. V is TRBV5-1 and J is TRBJ1-1, with 7 bases lining up with TRBD1. The CDR3 has 14 residues. Germline trimming cut 0 bases from V and 8 bases from J; bases unmatched to any gene: 7. CDR1 is SGHRS and CDR2 is YFSETQ in the germline V gene. Here the CDR3 reads CASSLDPEDREAFF. The CDR3 nucleotides are TGCGCCAGCAGCTTGGATCCGGAGGACAGGGAAGCTTTCTTT.

This chain connects TRBV18 to TRBJ1-2; a weak D match, TRBD1 (5 bases). CDR1 and CDR2 (germline): KGHSH, LQKENI. This CDR3 is built from 18 residues. Trimming removed 2 bases at V and 4 bases at J, with 23 bases between. The CDR3 coding sequence is TGTGCCAGCTCACCAGATCGATTAAGTGACAGCCTTTTCTATGGCTACACCTTC. It specifies CASSPDRLSDSLFYGYTF.

The rearrangement joins TRBV5-5 to TRBJ2-7; D is perhaps TRBD1 (5 bases). V shed 3 bases and J shed 7 bases, with 17 bases lying between them. Looked up from germline, CDR1 is SGHKS and CDR2 is YYEKEE (reference sequence). The CDR3 consists of 14 residues. CDR3 in amino acids: CASSSQGWVGEQYF. The CDR3 bases are TGTGCCAGCAGCTCCCAGGGATGGGTTGGGGAGCAGTACTTC. Combining the CDR3 with reference TRBV5-5 and TRBJ2-7 gives the whole variable domain DAGVTQSPTHLIKTRGQQVTLRCSPISGHKSVSWYQQVLGQGPQFIFQYYEKEERGRGNFPDRFSARQFPNYSSELNVNALLLGDSALYLCASSSQGWVGEQYFGPGTRLTVT.

The chain has TRBV20-1 and TRBJ2-5; tentatively, D is TRBD2 (6 bases). The CDR3 contains 10 residues. The V gene lost 1 base and the J gene lost 9 bases, with 6 bases spanning the gap. Per germline, CDR1 DFQATT and CDR2 SNEGSKA (reference sequence). The CDR3 reads CSARGGAQYF. Here the CDR3 DNA reads TGCAGTGCTAGAGGCGGGGCCCAGTACTTC.

The gene calls are TRBV7-6 and TRBJ1-1, with D hard to call. The CDR3 contains 14 residues. V was shortened by 1 base and J by 1 base, with 7 bases between the two germline ends. Germline lookup yields CDR1 SGHVS and CDR2 FNYEAQ. The CDR3 reads CASSLVPQNTEAFF. CDR3 DNA: TGTGCCAGCAGCTTAGTCCCCCAGAACACTGAAGCTTTCTTT.

The chain is built from TRBV19 and TRBJ2-2, with D hard to call. V was pared by 5 bases and J by 3 bases, with 7 bases between. The CDR3 spans 13 residues. In germline, CDR1 is LNHDA, CDR2 SQIVND (reference sequence). The CDR3: CASSLEYTGELFF. The CDR3 bases are TGTGCCAGTAGTCTGGAGTACACCGGGGAGCTGTTTTTT. Using reference TRBV19 and TRBJ2-2 for the parts outside the CDR3, the full variable domain is DGGITQSPKYLFRKEGQNVTLSCEQNLNHDAMYWYRQDPGQGLRLIYYSQIVNDFQKGDIAEGYSVSREKKESFPLTVTSAQKNPTAFYLCASSLEYTGELFFGEGSRLTVL.

This chain uses TRBV28 with TRBJ2-1; D perhaps matches TRBD1 (5 bases). CDR3 length equals 17 residues. The germline gives CDR1 MDHEN, CDR2 SYDVKM. V was shortened by 8 bases and J by 1 base, with 21 bases between the two germline ends. Here the CDR3 DNA reads TGTGCCAGCTTTGGGTGGCAGGGAATGGTATCCTACAATGAGCAGTTCTTC. It is translated as CASFGWQGMVSYNEQFF.

The chain employs TRBV5-1 and TRBJ1-2, with 9 bases matching TRBD1. The CDR3 length is 13 residues. The germline V gene has CDR1 SGHRS and CDR2 YFSETQ. V shed 4 bases, J shed 8 bases, and the junction held 6 bases outside the gene matches. The CDR3 is CASSEGQGKGYTF. CDR3 coding DNA: TGCGCCAGCAGCGAGGGACAGGGAAAAGGCTACACCTTC. The whole variable domain, filled in from reference TRBV5-1 and TRBJ1-2, reads KAGVTQTPRYLIKTRGQQVTLSCSPISGHRSVSWYQQTPGQGLQFLFEYFSETQRNKGNFPGRFSGRQFSNSRSEMNVSTLELGDSALYLCASSEGQGKGYTFGSGTRLTVV.

V gene TRBV6-6 combines with J gene TRBJ1-1; possible D gene TRBD1, 5 bases. V was shortened by 6 bases and J by 2 bases, with 13 bases between the two germline ends. The CDR3 loop spans 14 amino acids. Germline V gives CDR1 MNHNY, CDR2 SVGAGI (reference sequence). The CDR3 DNA sequence: TGTGCCAGCAGCAAGACAGAAGGAAACACTGAAGCTTTCTTT. Translated: CASSKTEGNTEAFF.

The chain has TRBV4-1 and TRBJ1-1; D uncertain. With 4 bases removed from V and 3 bases from J, the gap between germline ends came to 9 bases. The germline CDR1 and CDR2 sequences are MGHRA and YSYEKL. The CDR3 extends over 13 amino acids. The DNA for the CDR3 is TGCGCCAGCAGCCCTGGGCCTTACACTGAAGCTTTCTTT. It encodes CASSPGPYTEAFF.

V gene TRBV7-9 combines with J gene TRBJ2-1; D possibly corresponds to TRBD1 (6 bases). V was cut by 4 bases and J by 3 bases, with 16 bases left in between. Germline values: CDR1 SEHNR, CDR2 FQNEAQ (reference sequence). The CDR3 extends over 16 amino acids. The CDR3 nucleotides read TGTGCCAGCAGCTCCAACGAGGACAGCAGCTACAATGAGCAGTTCTTC. Translated, it gives CASSSNEDSSYNEQFF.